The 21 T cell receptor beta chains presented below share a single source sample, sequenced in a study of patients and donors after allogeneic stem cell transplantation. MiXCR, applied by TCRdb to the RT-PCR reads, yields one record per CDR3 protein. The sample has around 31,000 distinct CDR3 sequences; under 7.5% are singletons. The sequencing sample was made of blood, either unsorted or a sorted T cell fraction (not recorded which). These TCRs come from a human donor who was either an allogeneic HSCT recipient or a stem cell or donor lymphocyte infusion donor (not recorded which). It is not recorded whose cells these are; they may come from a transplant donor.

This clonotype was recorded many times. The chain uses TRBV7-7 and TRBJ2-3, with 12 bases that match TRBD2. The junction had 3 bases not matched to a gene; V was cut back by 5 bases and J by 0 bases. Germline assignment: CDR1 SSHAT and CDR2 FNYEAQ (reference sequence). This CDR3 is built from 16 residues. DNA of the CDR3: TGTGCCAGCAGCCGTGGGACTAGCGGGAGCACAGATACGCAGTATTTT. Amino acid sequence: CASSRGTSGSTDTQYF.

The table lists this clonotype with a few counts. The chain links TRBV4-1 to TRBJ2-7; D is possibly TRBD2 (6 bases). Germline lookup yields CDR1 MGHRA and CDR2 YSYEKL. The CDR3 is made up of 15 amino acids. V lost 3 bases and J lost 2, with 14 bases in between. The CDR3 nucleotides read TGCGCCAGCAGCCAGAACCGGGACTTCCCCTACGAGCAGTACTTC. It encodes CASSQNRDFPYEQYF.

This clonotype was found many times. The gene calls are TRBV5-1 and TRBJ2-5; a possible D gene is TRBD2 (5 bases). The CDR3 runs 13 residues. Germline V gene data show CDR1 as SGHRS and CDR2 as YFSETQ. V was cut by 0 bases and J by 2 bases, with 5 bases left in between. CDR3 DNA: TGCGCCAGCAGCTTGGAGCGGCAAGAGACCCAGTACTTC. It encodes CASSLERQETQYF. The complete variable domain, with remaining parts taken from reference TRBV5-1 and TRBJ2-5, reads KAGVTQTPRYLIKTRGQQVTLSCSPISGHRSVSWYQQTPGQGLQFLFEYFSETQRNKGNFPGRFSGRQFSNSRSEMNVSTLELGDSALYLCASSLERQETQYFGPGTRLLVL.

This chain uses TRBV5-5 with TRBJ2-5; 10 nucleotides align to TRBD1. From germline, CDR1 is SGHKS and CDR2 YYEKEE (reference sequence). J gave up 9 bases and V 3 bases, and 5 bases lay outside the gene matches. This CDR3 has 13 residues. The CDR3 region has the DNA TGTGCCAGCAGCTGGGGACAGGGGACGGCCCAGTACTTC. This sequence encodes CASSWGQGTAQYF.

CDR3 coding DNA: TGTGCCAGCTCACCGGGACTTAGGGAGACCCAGTACTTC. This codes for CASSPGLRETQYF. This sequence joins TRBV18 and TRBJ2-5; D perhaps matches TRBD2 (6 bases). Germline CDR1 reads KGHSH; CDR2 reads LQKENI. The CDR3 totals 13 residues. V was cut by 3 bases and J by 5 bases, with 10 bases left in between.

This clonotype showed up many times. The chain links TRBV6-5 to TRBJ1-1; no clear D. In germline, CDR1 is MNHEY, CDR2 SVGAGI. Trimming took off 4 bases at V and 4 bases at J, with 13 bases between the two ends. This CDR3 is 14 amino acids long. As DNA, the CDR3 is TGTGCCAGCAGTTCAAGACCCGTCGGCACTGAAGCTTTCTTT. It codes for CASSSRPVGTEAFF.

The sample holds many counts of this clonotype. The J gene is TRBJ2-1, the V gene TRBV7-8; no firm D call. This CDR3 has 15 amino acids. Germline CDR1 reads SGHVS; CDR2 reads FQNEAQ. The V end lost 3 bases, the J end lost 0 bases, and 9 bases lay between the germline ends. The CDR3 loop is CASSLTRSSYNEQFF. The CDR3 nucleotides read TGTGCCAGCAGCTTGACTCGGAGCTCCTACAATGAGCAGTTCTTC.

With respect to this clonotype: Just one base apart from a much larger clone, this may be a read error. The chain couples TRBV3-1 to TRBJ1-2, with no clear D. Germline-derived CDR1 and CDR2 are LGHDT and YNNKEL (reference sequence). This CDR3 comprises 14 residues. The CDR3 coding sequence is TGTGCCGGCAGCCACCTCGGGAGAGCAGAGGGCTACACCTTC. This translates into CAGSHLGRAEGYTF.

Many counts were recorded for this clonotype. The CDR3 loop is CASSLDLAASTDTQYF. Written as DNA, the CDR3 is TGTGCCAGCAGCTTAGACCTAGCGGCGAGCACAGATACGCAGTATTTT. The gene calls are TRBV7-9 and TRBJ2-3; 7 positions match TRBD2. V lost 1 base to trimming and J lost 0 bases; unmatched junction nucleotides: 4. The CDR3 totals 16 residues. Per germline, CDR1 SEHNR and CDR2 FQNEAQ (reference sequence). The complete variable domain, with remaining parts taken from reference TRBV7-9 and TRBJ2-3, reads DTGVSQNPRHKITKRGQNVTFRCDPISEHNRLYWYRQTLGQGPEFLTYFQNEAQLEKSRLLSDRFSAERPKGSFSTLEIQRTEQGDSAMYLCASSLDLAASTDTQYFGPGTRLTVL.

This clonotype was observed at least ten times. V gene TRBV10-3 combines with J gene TRBJ2-7; the D is unclear. V lost 5 bases and J 4 bases, leaving 18 bases between the germline ends. CDR3 length: 15 amino acids. Germline V CDR1 and CDR2: ENHRY, SYGVKD. The CDR3 DNA reads TGTGCCATCAGTTCCCCGCCGGGTTTTCTGTACGAGCAGTACTTC. This encodes CAISSPPGFLYEQYF.

V and J are TRBV7-9 and TRBJ2-1, with 8 bases identical to TRBD2. Trimming removed 6 bases from V and 10 bases from J; junction bases left unmatched: 17. The CDR3 extends over 16 amino acids. Per germline, CDR1 SEHNR and CDR2 FQNEAQ (reference sequence). CDR3 protein: CASRPAQIGLAREQFF. CDR3 nucleotides: TGTGCCAGCAGGCCCGCCCAGATCGGACTAGCCCGGGAGCAGTTCTTC.

This clonotype was detected many times. J is TRBJ1-4 and V is TRBV7-9, with D unclear. V lost 1 base and J 8 bases, leaving 11 bases between the germline ends. Germline values: CDR1 SEHNR, CDR2 FQNEAQ (reference sequence). There are 14 residues in the CDR3. CDR3 protein: CASSLGSRIEKLFF. In nucleotides, the CDR3 is TGTGCCAGCAGCTTAGGGTCTCGTATAGAAAAACTGTTTTTT.

This clonotype is medium-sized in the sample. The chain combines TRBV29-1 with TRBJ2-7, with 9 bases lining up with TRBD1. This CDR3 contains 12 residues. Germline V gene data show CDR1 as SQVTM and CDR2 as ANQGSEA. J lost 3 bases, V lost 7 bases, and 4 bases had no gene match. In DNA form, the CDR3 reads TGCAGCGGCTTGGGACAGGGCTACGAGCAGTACTTC. It encodes CSGLGQGYEQYF.

This clonotype was seen at least ten times. The gene calls are TRBV27 and TRBJ1-1; TRBD1 is a possible D gene (5 bases). The CDR3 loop spans 14 amino acids. V lost 5 bases, J lost 5 bases, and 15 bases lay in between. Per germline, CDR1 MNHEY and CDR2 SMNVEV (reference sequence). The CDR3 here is CASSTLTVRTEAFF. The CDR3 DNA reads TGTGCCAGCAGTACACTGACAGTGCGGACTGAAGCTTTCTTT.

In this sample, this clonotype turned up a few times. The CDR3 DNA is TGTGCTAGTGGTCTCGGGACTAGCGGCTACAATGAGCAGTTCTTC. Encoded protein: CASGLGTSGYNEQFF. J is TRBJ2-1 and V is TRBV12-5; 11 bases line up with TRBD2. This CDR3 has 15 amino acids. CDR1 is LGHNT, CDR2 FRNRAP, per germline. V was pared by 5 bases and J by 3 bases, with 3 bases of the junction left unmatched. The full variable domain, its missing parts supplied by reference TRBV12-5 and TRBJ2-1, is DARVTQTPRHKVTEMGQEVTMRCQPILGHNTVFWYRQTMMQGLELLAYFRNRAPLDDSGMPKDRFSAEMPDATLATLKIQPSEPRDSAVYFCASGLGTSGYNEQFFGPGTRLTVL.

This clonotype occurred many times. The J gene is TRBJ2-3, the V gene TRBV10-3; 10 nucleotides line up with TRBD1. V shed 10 bases and J 1 base; nucleotides not matched to a gene: 5. In germline, CDR1 is ENHRY, CDR2 SYGVKD. CDR3 length: 14 residues. In nucleotides, the CDR3 is TGTGCCACCATCGGGACAGGGGGCACAGATACGCAGTATTTT. Translating gives CATIGTGGTDTQYF.

The chain couples TRBV3-1 to TRBJ2-7, with a tentative D call TRBD2 (6 bases). This CDR3 comprises 14 residues. In germline, CDR1 is LGHDT, CDR2 YNNKEL (reference sequence). V lost 3 bases, J lost 3 bases, and 12 bases lay in between. CDR3 nucleotides: TGTGCCAGCAGCCACCCCGGGAGTTACTACGAGCAGTACTTC. It yields the protein CASSHPGSYYEQYF.

This clonotype was counted only a few times. The CDR3 nucleotides read TGTGCCAGCAGCTTGGGACAGCCGAATGAGCAGTTCTTC. Translating gives CASSLGQPNEQFF. The chain uses TRBV7-3 and TRBJ2-1; 7 bases are shared with TRBD1. Per germline, CDR1 SGHTA and CDR2 FQGTGA. The V and J ends lost 3 bases and 7 bases, in that order; junction bases with no gene match: 3. This CDR3 is built from 13 residues.

The table lists this clonotype with a few counts. V usage is TRBV24-1 and J usage is TRBJ2-3; D is possibly TRBD1 (6 bases). This CDR3 has 13 amino acids. V lost 9 bases to trimming and J lost 4 bases, with 13 bases between them. Germline CDR1 is KGHDR and CDR2 is SFDVKD. CDR3 coding DNA: TGTGCCACCCGCCGGGACACCGCAGATACGCAGTATTTT. Translation gives CATRRDTADTQYF.

This clonotype has at least ten counts. The gene calls are TRBV10-3 and TRBJ2-2; the match to TRBD1 covers 11 bases. The CDR3 covers 18 residues. Germline lookup yields CDR1 ENHRY and CDR2 SYGVKD. Trimming removed 3 bases from V and 5 bases from J; junction bases left unmatched: 11. CDR3 DNA sequence: TGTGCCATCAGTGAATTGTTCGAAGGACAGGGGGCGACCGGGGAGCTGTTTTTT. It is translated as CAISELFEGQGATGELFF.

This clonotype occurred many times. The chain links TRBV29-1 to TRBJ2-5; 8 bases align to TRBD1. CDR1 and CDR2 (germline): SQVTM, ANQGSEA. The V and J ends lost 4 bases and 2 bases, in that order; junction bases with no gene match: 3. The length of the CDR3 is 13 residues. The CDR3 DNA is TGCAGCGTTGTTACAGGGGGACAAGAGACCCAGTACTTC. Encoded protein: CSVVTGGQETQYF.